This TCR beta chain was obtained from a study of blood T cell repertoires in COVID-19. Germline-derived CDR1 and CDR2 are MDHEN and SYDVKM. With 9 bases removed from V and 10 bases from J, the gap between germline ends came to 16 bases. The CDR3 has 12 residues. As handled by the study authors: Quantification of nucleated cells was approximated via reference gene primer amplification. TCRdb's copy holds only in-frame clones and misses some; the assay was immunoSEQ multiplex PCR. V and J calls and clone size are those listed in that table; D and trimming were worked out from the DNA. The data hold more than 90,000 clones, with roughly 71% observed a single time.

The sample consisted of peripheral blood. The TCR originated in a woman of 80 years or more with acute or convalescent COVID-19. The rearrangement uses TRBV28 and TRBJ1-5, with D unclear. CDR3 sequence: CARSREGEPQHF. For the CDR3, the DNA is TGTGCCAGGAGTAGGGAGGGTGAACCCCAGCATTTT.